Listed here are 27 T cell receptor beta chains from one sample, sequenced in a study of immune evolution from preneoplasia to lung adenocarcinoma. Profiled with immunoSEQ multiplex PCR; TCRdb holds only in-frame clones, not every one. Seen here are some 15,000 clones, roughly 78% observed once, and the top ten hold just under 5%. The sequenced sample was FFPE minimally invasive lung adenocarcinoma tissue. The receptors come from a person between 65 and 79 years old with lung adenocarcinoma.

In its sample, this clone was seen a few times. V gene TRBV5-4 combines with J gene TRBJ2-1, with 7 positions matching TRBD2. The CDR3 is 14 residues long. Per germline, CDR1 SGHNT and CDR2 YYREEE (reference sequence). After removal of 10 bases from V and 8 bases from J, the junction contained 15 bases not matched to a gene. The chain's CDR3 is CASTQTSRLDEQFF. DNA of the CDR3: TGTGCCTCAACCCAGACTAGCCGCCTGGATGAGCAGTTCTTC.

V and J are TRBV10-3 and TRBJ2-5, with D perhaps matching TRBD1 (6 bases). The CDR3 has 15 residues. Trimming left V 2 bases short and J 5 bases short, with 15 bases between. Germline lookup yields CDR1 ENHRY and CDR2 SYGVKD. CDR3 nucleotides: TGTGCCATCAGTGAGACAGGGTTTAGAGGGGAGACCCAGTACTTC. Amino acid sequence: CAISETGFRGETQYF.

The genes are TRBV30 and TRBJ1-2; D remains unclear. The CDR3 has 12 amino acids. V was cut by 3 bases and J by 2 bases, with 7 bases left in between. Germline lookup yields CDR1 GTSNPN and CDR2 SVGIG (reference sequence). As DNA, the CDR3 is TGTGCCTGGAGAATGGTGAACTATGGCTACACCTTC. It codes for CAWRMVNYGYTF.

This clone has more than one count but fewer than ten. The V and J genes are TRBV18 and TRBJ1-5, with TRBD1 matching over 8 bases. This CDR3 has 14 residues. After removal of 4 bases from V and 5 bases from J, the junction contained 4 bases not matched to a gene. Germline assignment: CDR1 KGHSH and CDR2 LQKENI. The CDR3 here is CASSQQGAHQPQHF. The CDR3 DNA reads as TGTGCCAGCTCACAGCAGGGGGCTCATCAGCCCCAGCATTTT.

The chain couples TRBV27 to TRBJ1-5; 8 bases align to TRBD1. This CDR3 is 14 amino acids long. V lost 5 bases to trimming and J lost 4 bases; unmatched junction nucleotides: 4. Germline CDR1 and CDR2: MNHEY and SMNVEV (reference sequence). CDR3 in DNA: TGTGCCAGCAGTCCAACAGGGGGGAATCAGCCCCAGCATTTT. As protein: CASSPTGGNQPQHF.

This clone came up once. V and J are TRBV7-8 and TRBJ2-2; D tentatively fits TRBD1 or TRBD2 (7 bases each). Trimming pared 5 bases from V and 6 bases from J, leaving 16 bases between. The CDR3 consists of 15 residues. Per germline, CDR1 SGHVS and CDR2 FQNEAQ. The CDR3 sequence is CASSHTGEGAGELFF. CDR3 nucleotides: TGTGCCAGCAGCCATACAGGGGAGGGGGCCGGGGAGCTGTTTTTT. Complete variable domain (other parts from reference TRBV7-8 and TRBJ2-2): GAGVSQSPRYKVAKRGQDVALRCDPISGHVSLFWYQQALGQGPEFLTYFQNEAQLDKSGLPSDRFFAERPEGSVSTLKIQRTQQEDSAVYLCASSHTGEGAGELFFGEGSRLTVL.

This clone was detected a few times. The same CDR3 arises from other DNA sequences in this sample as well. V is TRBV6-6 and J is TRBJ1-1; tentatively, D is TRBD1 (6 bases). Per the germline V gene, CDR1 is MNHNY and CDR2 is SVGAGI (reference sequence). The CDR3 consists of 14 residues. Trimming pared 6 bases from V and 1 base from J, leaving 12 bases between. CDR3 in DNA: TGTGCCAGCAGCCTCCCGGGACAGAACACTGAAGCTTTCTTT. It codes for CASSLPGQNTEAFF.

This rearrangement joins TRBV19 to TRBJ1-2; TRBD1 matches 7 bases. CDR3 length: 17 residues. Germline trimming cut 6 bases from V and 1 base from J; bases unmatched to any gene: 14. Germline values: CDR1 LNHDA, CDR2 SQIVND (reference sequence). The CDR3 sequence is CASSSGQARWDNYGYTF. As DNA, the CDR3 is TGTGCCAGTAGCTCCGGACAGGCAAGGTGGGATAACTATGGCTACACCTTC.

This chain links TRBV30 with TRBJ1-5; D remains ambiguous. The germline V gene has CDR1 GTSNPN and CDR2 SVGIG (reference sequence). The CDR3 is made up of 13 amino acids. V was trimmed by 3 bases and J by 9 bases, leaving 15 bases between them. The CDR3 loop reads CAWSHSSEGPQHF. The CDR3 coding sequence is TGTGCCTGGAGCCACAGCTCGGAGGGGCCCCAGCATTTT.

The rearrangement links TRBV27 to TRBJ2-3; D not resolved. CDR3 length: 15 amino acids. Trimming removed 3 bases from V and 0 bases from J, with 10 bases in between. CDR1 is MNHEY, CDR2 SMNVEV, per germline (reference sequence). The chain's CDR3 is CASSFVLTSTDTQYF. DNA of the CDR3: TGTGCCAGCAGTTTTGTCCTTACTAGCACAGATACGCAGTATTTT.

The chain employs TRBV28 and TRBJ2-5; no firm D call. V lost 8 bases and J 7 bases, leaving 17 bases between the germline ends. Germline V gene data show CDR1 as MDHEN and CDR2 as SYDVKM. The CDR3 length is 13 residues. DNA for the CDR3: TGTGCCAGCCGGGCGGCGGATAGAGTGACCCAGTACTTC. This sequence encodes CASRAADRVTQYF.

In DNA form, the CDR3 reads TGTGCCAGCACCCCAGTTAGCGGCAGCACAGATACGCAGTATTTT. Encoded protein: CASTPVSGSTDTQYF. The genes are TRBV6-1 and TRBJ2-3, with a tentative D call TRBD2 (6 bases). V was shortened by 7 bases and J by 0 bases, with 14 bases between the two germline ends. This CDR3 region has 15 residues. Germline-derived CDR1 and CDR2 are MNHNS and SASEGT.

The V call is TRBV5-3, the J call TRBJ2-7; D gene unclear. TRBV5-3 is placed among ORFs of uncertain function. Trimming took off 0 bases at V and 3 bases at J, with 7 bases between the two ends. The CDR3 spans 13 residues. For the CDR3, the DNA is TGTGCCAGAAGCTTGGAAGCAGACTACGAGCAGTACTTC. Translating it yields CARSLEADYEQYF.

The chain uses TRBV25-1 and TRBJ2-7; 8 positions agree with TRBD2. This CDR3 has 11 amino acids. V trimming: 6 bases; J trimming: 7 bases; junction bases outside the gene matches: 2. CDR1 and CDR2 (germline): MGHDK, SYGVNS. In DNA, the CDR3 is TGTGCCAGCAGGAGCGGGAGAGAGCAGTACTTC. As protein: CASRSGREQYF.

The rearrangement joins TRBV4-1 to TRBJ2-5, with a weak D call TRBD2 (5 bases). Per germline, CDR1 MGHRA and CDR2 YSYEKL. The germline V and J ends were trimmed by 3 bases and 1 base, with 15 bases remaining between them. The CDR3 contains 16 residues. CDR3 protein: CASSQEVGILQETQYF. For the CDR3, the DNA is TGCGCCAGCAGCCAGGAAGTCGGGATCCTCCAAGAGACCCAGTACTTC.

The chain links TRBV10-3 to TRBJ1-5; TRBD1 is a possible D gene (6 bases). V dropped 4 bases and J dropped 3 bases, with 7 bases sitting between them. This CDR3 spans 13 amino acids. Germline CDR1 is ENHRY and CDR2 is SYGVKD. The chain's CDR3 is CAISGDTNQPQHF. In DNA form, the CDR3 reads TGTGCCATCAGTGGGGACACCAATCAGCCCCAGCATTTT.

This clone was picked up a small number of times. The rearrangement links TRBV18 to TRBJ2-2; no firm D call. The CDR3 sequence is 13 residues long. V lost 3 bases, J lost 4 bases, and 6 bases lay in between. Germline V gene data show CDR1 as KGHSH and CDR2 as LQKENI. The CDR3 spells CASSPISTGELFF. CDR3 bases: TGTGCCAGCTCACCCATTAGCACCGGGGAGCTGTTTTTT.

The rearrangement uses TRBV7-8 and TRBJ1-4; 7 bases are a match to TRBD1. Germline values: CDR1 SGHVS, CDR2 FQNEAQ. This CDR3 contains 12 residues. Trimming at V came to 7 bases and at J to 6 bases, leaving 2 bases not matched to a gene. CDR3 sequence (DNA): TGTGCCAGCACCACAGGGGATGAAAAACTGTTTTTT. It codes for CASTTGDEKLFF.

This clone was recorded a few times. The chain has TRBV6-5 and TRBJ1-3, with 9 bases identical to TRBD1. The V gene's germline CDR1 is MNHEY and CDR2 SVGAGI. CDR3 size: 14 residues. After removal of 6 bases from V and 0 bases from J, the junction contained 0 bases not matched to a gene. The CDR3 DNA sequence: TGTGCCAGCAGGACAGGGGGCTCTGGAAACACCATATATTTT. As protein: CASRTGGSGNTIYF.

This clone was seen a handful of times. This chain uses TRBV27 with TRBJ1-5, with D unclear. V lost 6 bases and J 2 bases, leaving 14 bases between the germline ends. The CDR3 is 15 residues long. Germline CDR1 reads MNHEY; CDR2 reads SMNVEV (reference sequence). The CDR3 region has the DNA TGTGCCAGCAGCCAATGGGCAGATGGCAATCAGCCCCAGCATTTT. It codes for CASSQWADGNQPQHF.

The V gene is TRBV10-2, the J gene TRBJ1-1; D gene ambiguous. The CDR3 is 12 amino acids. V lost 6 bases, J lost 1 base, and 6 bases lay in between. CDR1 and CDR2 (germline): WSHSY, SAAADI. CDR3: CASSSGNTEAFF. The CDR3 DNA reads as TGCGCCAGCAGCTCAGGGAACACTGAAGCTTTCTTT.

This chain uses TRBV30 with TRBJ2-2, with 8 bases matching TRBD1. Germline V gives CDR1 GTSNPN, CDR2 SVGIG (reference sequence). The CDR3 spans 15 residues. The V and J ends lost 5 bases and 1 base, in that order; junction bases with no gene match: 6. This chain's CDR3 is CAWGWTGRNTGELFF. The CDR3 bases are TGTGCCTGGGGATGGACAGGGAGGAACACCGGGGAGCTGTTTTTT. Full variable domain (missing parts from reference TRBV30 and TRBJ2-2): SQTIHQWPATLVQPVGSPLSLECTVEGTSNPNLYWYRQAAGRGLQLLFYSVGIGQISSEVPQNLSASRPQDRQFILSSKKLLLSDSGFYLCAWGWTGRNTGELFFGEGSRLTVL.

V and J are TRBV28 and TRBJ1-4; D gene uncertain. The CDR3 runs 18 residues. CDR1 is MDHEN and CDR2 is SYDVKM in the germline V gene. Trimming removed 2 bases from V and 0 bases from J, with 16 bases in between. The CDR3 reads CASSLLSHGAATNEKLFF. In nucleotides, the CDR3 is TGTGCCAGCAGTTTACTAAGTCATGGCGCTGCAACTAATGAAAAACTGTTTTTT.

This clone was seen more than once but under ten times. V is TRBV2 and J is TRBJ1-2; 9 bases are shared with TRBD1. The germline V gene has CDR1 SNHLY and CDR2 FYNNEI. V gave up 6 bases and J gave up 4 bases; unmatched junction bases: 6. This CDR3 is built from 14 residues. The CDR3 loop reads CASRADRGGYGYTF. CDR3 bases: TGTGCCAGCAGGGCCGACAGGGGGGGCTATGGCTACACCTTC.

CDR3 sequence: CASSVNPYGGELFF. In nucleotides, the CDR3 is TGTGCCAGCAGCGTAAATCCCTACGGCGGGGAGCTGTTTTTT. V gene TRBV9 combines with J gene TRBJ2-2; D is unclear. Trimming pared 1 base from V and 7 bases from J, leaving 11 bases between. The CDR3 is 14 amino acids. The germline gives CDR1 SGDLS, CDR2 YYNGEE.

J is TRBJ1-2 and V is TRBV5-6; 11 bases are shared with TRBD1. Germline CDR1 is SGHDT and CDR2 is YYEEEE. After removal of 4 bases from V and 6 bases from J, the junction contained 8 bases not matched to a gene. There are 15 residues in the CDR3. The CDR3 DNA is TGTGCCAGCAGCCCACGGACAGGGGGCTGGGATGGCTACACCTTC. It is translated as CASSPRTGGWDGYTF.

V usage is TRBV30 and J usage is TRBJ1-1; a weak D match, TRBD1 (5 bases). Germline V lookup: CDR1 GTSNPN, CDR2 SVGIG (reference sequence). Between the trimmed V and J ends, which lost 4 bases and 3 bases, there was a span of 12 bases. This CDR3 region has 13 residues. The CDR3 region is CAWTVTGYTEAFF. CDR3 coding DNA: TGTGCCTGGACCGTCACAGGTTACACTGAAGCTTTCTTT.